The 21 T cell receptor beta chains listed next were all sequenced from one sample in a study of T cell repertoires in cytomegalovirus infection (dated by TCRdb to the late 2010s). TCRdb lists the instrument as Illumina HiSeq 1500. The public reads were quality trimmed at Q25 with fastp and then assembled into clones with MiXCR by TCRdb, keeping productive beta chains. Every distinct CDR3 protein forms one entry, paired with its most common genes and DNA. The sample table records 560,000 or so distinct CDR3 sequences; approximately 15% of these occur just once. The ten largest clones represent about 24% of the sample. Sample: CD8+ T cells from PBMCs. The receptors originated from a human donor in good health (CMV status not recorded). Some clones in this sample may be carry-over from other donors' samples.

Many counts were recorded for this clonotype. This chain joins TRBV6-6 and TRBJ2-3; D ambiguous. The CDR3 is made up of 15 amino acids. Trimming shortened V by 6 bases and J by 1 base, and 14 bases separated the two germline ends. CDR1 is MNHNY and CDR2 is SVGAGI in the germline V gene (reference sequence). DNA of the CDR3: TGTGCCAGCAGCCTAAACCCCGGTGGCACAGATACGCAGTATTTT. Protein product: CASSLNPGGTDTQYF.

The chain joins TRBV27 to TRBJ2-2; 8 nucleotides line up with TRBD1. The V and J ends lost 8 bases and 14 bases, in that order; junction bases with no gene match: 19. Germline CDR1 reads MNHEY; CDR2 reads SMNVEV (reference sequence). The CDR3 runs 15 residues. This CDR3 reads CASRGGDQGAGVLFF. CDR3 DNA sequence: TGTGCCAGCCGTGGCGGAGATCAGGGGGCCGGGGTTCTGTTTTTT.

This clonotype was counted at least ten times. The rearrangement joins TRBV7-8 to TRBJ1-5; D is uncertain. V lost 4 bases and J 4 bases, leaving 11 bases between the germline ends. The germline CDR1 and CDR2 sequences are SGHVS and FQNEAQ. The CDR3 extends over 14 amino acids. The CDR3 reads CASSYNPDNQPQHF. The CDR3 DNA sequence: TGTGCCAGCAGCTATAACCCGGATAATCAGCCCCAGCATTTT.

This chain links TRBV10-2 with TRBJ1-5, with no clear D. The germline V gene encodes CDR1 WSHSY and CDR2 SAAADI. The CDR3 totals 13 residues. V was clipped by 4 bases and J by 9 bases, with 13 bases between them. Here the CDR3 reads CASSVRSDRPQHF. The CDR3 DNA reads TGCGCCAGCAGTGTGCGTTCTGATCGGCCCCAGCATTTT.

Ten or more counts support this clonotype. This chain links TRBV12-5 with TRBJ1-2; no reliable D call. The germline gives CDR1 LGHNT, CDR2 FRNRAP. The CDR3 spans 13 residues. Trimming cost V 5 bases and J 0 bases, with 7 bases left between them. For the CDR3, the DNA is TGTGCTAGTGGTCCCCACACTAACTATGGCTACACCTTC. It specifies CASGPHTNYGYTF.

V is TRBV6-6 and J is TRBJ2-7; TRBD2 is a possible D gene (5 bases). The CDR3 runs to 13 residues. Germline lookup yields CDR1 MNHNY and CDR2 SVGAGI (reference sequence). V lost 8 bases and J lost 2, with 13 bases in between. As DNA, the CDR3 is TGTGCCAGCGTTCACGAGGGAGCCTACGAGCAGTACTTC. This encodes CASVHEGAYEQYF.

This rearrangement joins TRBV28 to TRBJ2-7; 8 bases fit TRBD1. CDR3 length: 15 amino acids. CDR1 is MDHEN and CDR2 is SYDVKM in the germline V gene. The V segment lost 5 bases and the J segment 4 bases; nucleotides outside the gene matches: 10. CDR3 loop: CASSLLGQGKYEQYF. CDR3 coding DNA: TGTGCCAGCAGTCTTCTAGGACAGGGAAAATACGAGCAGTACTTC.

In its sample, this clonotype was seen a few times. This sequence joins TRBV19 and TRBJ1-1; the D gene is possibly TRBD1 (6 bases). The CDR3 covers 15 residues. The germline V and J ends were trimmed by 2 bases and 1 base, with 11 bases remaining between them. Germline V gene sequence: CDR1 LNHDA, CDR2 SQIVND (reference sequence). The CDR3 DNA follows: TGTGCCAGTAGTATATTGGGACACCGGAACACTGAAGCTTTCTTT. Protein sequence: CASSILGHRNTEAFF.

This clonotype was seen only a few times. The CDR3 sequence: CASSSDPYEQYF. Written as DNA, the CDR3 is TGTGCCAGCAGTTCTGACCCCTACGAGCAGTACTTC. This chain connects TRBV28 to TRBJ2-7; no firm D call. This CDR3 contains 12 residues. V was shortened by 4 bases and J by 2 bases, with 6 bases between the two germline ends. Germline loops: CDR1 MDHEN, CDR2 SYDVKM.

This CDR3 is CASSQVFAVNTEAFF. The CDR3 DNA follows: TGTGCCAGCAGCCAAGTGTTCGCCGTTAACACTGAAGCTTTCTTT. This chain links TRBV3-1 with TRBJ1-1, with unresolved D. CDR1 is LGHDT and CDR2 is YNNKEL in the germline V gene (reference sequence). The CDR3 length is 15 residues. V lost 1 base and J lost 2, with 11 bases in between.

In its sample, this clonotype was seen many times. The V call is TRBV7-9, the J call TRBJ2-7; no clear D. CDR1 SEHNR and CDR2 FQNEAQ come from the germline V gene (reference sequence). V dropped 3 bases and J dropped 1 base, with 10 bases sitting between them. This CDR3 has 14 amino acids. In nucleotides, the CDR3 is TGTGCCAGCAGCTTTATAGACACATCCTACGAGCAGTACTTC. Translating it yields CASSFIDTSYEQYF.

This clonotype has a count of ten or more. This chain uses TRBV7-9 with TRBJ2-3; perhaps TRBD2 as D (8 bases). Between the trimmed V and J ends, which lost 4 bases and 8 bases, there was a span of 25 bases. The CDR3 consists of 17 residues. The V gene's germline CDR1 is SEHNR and CDR2 FQNEAQ (reference sequence). This chain's CDR3 is CASSSRDSGTSGFTQYF. In DNA form, the CDR3 reads TGTGCCAGCAGCTCTCGGGACAGCGGGACTAGTGGATTTACGCAGTATTTT.

The chain uses TRBV27 and TRBJ1-2; 8 bases map to TRBD1. Germline assignment: CDR1 MNHEY and CDR2 SMNVEV (reference sequence). The junction had 6 bases not matched to a gene; V was cut back by 5 bases and J by 4 bases. The CDR3 spans 14 residues. Here the CDR3 reads CASSPLGQGYGYTF. The CDR3 DNA is TGTGCCAGCAGTCCCTTAGGACAGGGCTATGGCTACACCTTC.

The chain is built from TRBV20-1 and TRBJ1-1, with D possibly being TRBD1 (5 bases). Per germline, CDR1 DFQATT and CDR2 SNEGSKA (reference sequence). The V end was cut by 6 bases, the J end by 0 bases, with 11 bases between. The CDR3 length is 13 residues. This CDR3 is CSAEGLMNTEAFF. DNA for the CDR3: TGCAGTGCCGAGGGGTTGATGAACACTGAAGCTTTCTTT.

Ten or more counts support this clonotype. The V and J genes are TRBV7-9 and TRBJ2-3, with D possibly being TRBD1 (5 bases). The germline V gene encodes CDR1 SEHNR and CDR2 FQNEAQ (reference sequence). V lost 8 bases to trimming and J lost 1 base, with 10 bases between them. The CDR3 loop spans 13 amino acids. The CDR3 nucleotides are TGTGCCAGCGACATAGGGGGCACAGATACGCAGTATTTT. Amino acids: CASDIGGTDTQYF.

This chain uses TRBV19 with TRBJ1-4; D gene unclear. The V end lost 11 bases, the J end lost 0 bases, and 7 bases lay between the germline ends. The length of the CDR3 is 12 residues. Germline lookup yields CDR1 LNHDA and CDR2 SQIVND (reference sequence). The CDR3 here is CAARTTNEKLFF. The CDR3 DNA reads TGTGCCGCAAGGACAACTAATGAAAAACTGTTTTTT.

The V gene is TRBV27, the J gene TRBJ2-2, with D possibly being TRBD1 (5 bases). The germline V and J ends were trimmed by 4 bases and 3 bases, with 18 bases remaining between them. Looked up from germline, CDR1 is MNHEY and CDR2 is SMNVEV (reference sequence). The CDR3 extends over 17 amino acids. The CDR3 DNA reads as TGTGCCAGCAGTTATAGTACAGGCTTCTACGACACCGGGGAGCTGTTTTTT. Translated, it gives CASSYSTGFYDTGELFF.

This clonotype was observed a few times. The V call is TRBV6-1, the J call TRBJ2-5, with 8 bases aligning to TRBD1. Germline loops: CDR1 MNHNS, CDR2 SASEGT. After removal of 7 bases from V and 6 bases from J, the junction contained 4 bases not matched to a gene. The CDR3 length is 12 residues. The CDR3 spells CASKGQVKTQYF. CDR3 nucleotide sequence: TGTGCCAGCAAGGGACAGGTAAAGACCCAGTACTTC.

This clonotype was seen more than once but under ten times. This chain connects TRBV9 to TRBJ2-7; tentative D call: TRBD1 (5 bases). CDR1 is SGDLS, CDR2 YYNGEE, per germline. This CDR3 has 13 amino acids. V was clipped by 4 bases and J by 1 base, with 9 bases between them. CDR3: CASSKDNSYEQYF. The CDR3 nucleotides are TGTGCCAGCAGCAAGGACAATTCCTACGAGCAGTACTTC.

This chain uses TRBV6-6 with TRBJ1-5; D unclear. The V and J ends lost 0 bases and 0 bases respectively, with 6 bases between them. Germline V gives CDR1 MNHNY, CDR2 SVGAGI (reference sequence). The CDR3 sequence is 15 residues long. The CDR3 DNA reads as TGTGCCAGCAGTTACTCAAGGGATAGCAATCAGCCCCAGCATTTT. Its protein product is CASSYSRDSNQPQHF.

This clonotype was counted between two and nine times. The genes are TRBV6-1 and TRBJ2-1, with 7 bases identical to TRBD2. Germline V gene sequence: CDR1 MNHNS, CDR2 SASEGT. The CDR3 sequence is 18 residues long. With V trimmed by 5 bases and J by 8 bases, 21 bases remained unmatched. CDR3 in amino acids: CASSYPPRGGSRSHEQFF. Here the CDR3 DNA reads TGTGCCAGCAGTTACCCCCCCCGGGGCGGGAGCAGGTCACATGAGCAGTTCTTC.